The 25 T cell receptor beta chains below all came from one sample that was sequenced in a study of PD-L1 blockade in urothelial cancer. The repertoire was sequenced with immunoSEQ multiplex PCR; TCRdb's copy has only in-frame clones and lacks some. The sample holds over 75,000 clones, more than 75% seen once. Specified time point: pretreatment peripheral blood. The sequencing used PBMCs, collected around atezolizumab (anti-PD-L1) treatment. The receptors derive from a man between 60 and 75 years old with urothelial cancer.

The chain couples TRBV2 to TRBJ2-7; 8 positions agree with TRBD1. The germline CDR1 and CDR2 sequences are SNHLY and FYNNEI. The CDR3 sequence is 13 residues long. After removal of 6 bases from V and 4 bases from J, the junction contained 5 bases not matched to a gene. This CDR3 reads CASRGTGNYEQYF. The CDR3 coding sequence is TGTGCCAGCAGAGGGACAGGTAATTACGAGCAGTACTTC.

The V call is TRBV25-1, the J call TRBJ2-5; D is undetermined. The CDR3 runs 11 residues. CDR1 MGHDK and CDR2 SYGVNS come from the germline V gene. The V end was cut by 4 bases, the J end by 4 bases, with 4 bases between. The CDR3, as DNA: TGTGCCAGCAGTGCCGGAGAGACCCAGTACTTC. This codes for CASSAGETQYF.

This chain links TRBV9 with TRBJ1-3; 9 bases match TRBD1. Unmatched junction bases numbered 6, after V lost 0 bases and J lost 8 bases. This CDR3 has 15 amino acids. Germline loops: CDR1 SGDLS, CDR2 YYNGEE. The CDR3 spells CASSVVDRGKYTIYF. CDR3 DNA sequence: TGTGCCAGCAGCGTAGTAGACAGGGGGAAATACACCATATATTTT.

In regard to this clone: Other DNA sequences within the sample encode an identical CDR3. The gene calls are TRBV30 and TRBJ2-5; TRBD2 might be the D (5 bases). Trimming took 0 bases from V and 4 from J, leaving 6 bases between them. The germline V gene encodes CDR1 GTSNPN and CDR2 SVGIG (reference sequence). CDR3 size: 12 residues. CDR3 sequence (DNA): TGTGCCTGGAGTGTCGGAGGAGAGACCCAGTACTTC. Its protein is CAWSVGGETQYF.

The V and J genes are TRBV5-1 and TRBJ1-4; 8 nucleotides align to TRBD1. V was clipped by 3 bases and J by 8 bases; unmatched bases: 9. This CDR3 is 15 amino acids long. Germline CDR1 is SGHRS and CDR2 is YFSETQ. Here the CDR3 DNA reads TGCGCCAGCAGCTCCACCGGGACAGGTCAAGAAAAACTGTTTTTT. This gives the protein CASSSTGTGQEKLFF.

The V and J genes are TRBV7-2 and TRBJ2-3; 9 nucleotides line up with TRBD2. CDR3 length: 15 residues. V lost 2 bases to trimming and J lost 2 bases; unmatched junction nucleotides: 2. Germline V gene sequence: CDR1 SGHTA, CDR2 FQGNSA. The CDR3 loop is CASSLLAGFTDTQYF. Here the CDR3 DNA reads TGTGCCAGCAGCTTACTAGCGGGGTTCACAGATACGCAGTATTTT.

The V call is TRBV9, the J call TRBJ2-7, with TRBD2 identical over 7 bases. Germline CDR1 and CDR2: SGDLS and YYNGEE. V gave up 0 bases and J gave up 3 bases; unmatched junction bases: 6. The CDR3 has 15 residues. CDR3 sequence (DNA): TGTGCCAGCAGCGTAGGGGGGGGAGGCCTCTACGAGCAGTACTTC. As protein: CASSVGGGGLYEQYF.

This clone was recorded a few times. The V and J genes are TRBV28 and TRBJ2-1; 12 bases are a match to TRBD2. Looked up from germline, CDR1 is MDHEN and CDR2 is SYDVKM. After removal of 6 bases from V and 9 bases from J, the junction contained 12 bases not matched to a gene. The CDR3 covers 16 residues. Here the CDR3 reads CASRPRLAGVRGEQFF. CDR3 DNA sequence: TGTGCCAGCAGACCTAGACTAGCGGGAGTTCGAGGTGAGCAGTTCTTC.

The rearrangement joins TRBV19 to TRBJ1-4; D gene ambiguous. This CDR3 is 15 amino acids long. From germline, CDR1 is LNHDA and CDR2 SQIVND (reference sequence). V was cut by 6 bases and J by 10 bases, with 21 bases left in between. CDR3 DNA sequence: TGTGCCAGTAGGAGAGAAGCCTCAATTGATGGAAAACTGTTTTTT. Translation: CASRREASIDGKLFF.

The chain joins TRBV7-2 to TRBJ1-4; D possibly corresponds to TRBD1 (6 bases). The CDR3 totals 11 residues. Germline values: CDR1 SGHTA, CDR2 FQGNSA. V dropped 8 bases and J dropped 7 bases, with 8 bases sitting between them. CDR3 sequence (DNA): TGTGCCAGCCAAGGGGGTGAAAAACTGTTTTTT. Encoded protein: CASQGGEKLFF. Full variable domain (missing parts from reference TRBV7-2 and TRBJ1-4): GAGVSQSPSNKVTEKGKDVELRCDPISGHTALYWYRQSLGQGLEFLIYFQGNSAPDKSGLPSDRFSAERTGGSVSTLTIQRTQQEDSAVYLCASQGGEKLFFGSGTQLSVL.

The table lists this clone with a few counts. CDR3 loop: CASSPVLLEDRKLFF. The CDR3 region has the DNA TGTGCCAGCTCACCCGTACTATTGGAGGATCGAAAACTGTTTTTT. This chain connects TRBV18 to TRBJ1-4; unclear D gene. The CDR3 length is 15 residues. The germline gives CDR1 KGHSH, CDR2 LQKENI. V gave up 3 bases and J gave up 10 bases, with 18 bases separating them.

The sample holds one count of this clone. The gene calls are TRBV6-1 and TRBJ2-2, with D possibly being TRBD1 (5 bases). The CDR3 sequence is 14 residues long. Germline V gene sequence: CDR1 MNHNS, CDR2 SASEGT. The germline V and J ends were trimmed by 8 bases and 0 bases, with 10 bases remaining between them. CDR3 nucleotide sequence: TGTGCCAGCGGGGCGTATGCGAACACCGGGGAGCTGTTTTTT. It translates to CASGAYANTGELFF.

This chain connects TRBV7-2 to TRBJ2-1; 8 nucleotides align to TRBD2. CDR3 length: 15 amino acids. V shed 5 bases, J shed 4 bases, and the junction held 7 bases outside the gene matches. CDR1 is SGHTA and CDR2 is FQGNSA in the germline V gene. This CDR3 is CASSPLSGVYNEQFF. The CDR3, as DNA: TGTGCCAGCAGCCCACTTAGCGGGGTTTACAATGAGCAGTTCTTC. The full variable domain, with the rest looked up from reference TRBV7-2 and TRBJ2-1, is GAGVSQSPSNKVTEKGKDVELRCDPISGHTALYWYRQSLGQGLEFLIYFQGNSAPDKSGLPSDRFSAERTGGSVSTLTIQRTQQEDSAVYLCASSPLSGVYNEQFFGPGTRLTVL.

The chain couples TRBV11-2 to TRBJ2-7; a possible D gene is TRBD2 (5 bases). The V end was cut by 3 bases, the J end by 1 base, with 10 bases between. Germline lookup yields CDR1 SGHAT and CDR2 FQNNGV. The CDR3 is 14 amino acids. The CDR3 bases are TGTGCCAGCAGCTTTACGAGGGCTTCCTACGAGCAGTACTTC. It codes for CASSFTRASYEQYF.

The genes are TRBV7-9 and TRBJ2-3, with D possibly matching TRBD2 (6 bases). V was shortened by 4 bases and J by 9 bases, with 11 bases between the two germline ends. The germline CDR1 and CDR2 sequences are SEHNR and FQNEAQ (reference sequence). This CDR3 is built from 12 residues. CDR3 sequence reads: CASSSRRGTQYF. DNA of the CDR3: TGTGCCAGCAGCTCCCGCCGGGGGACGCAGTATTTT.

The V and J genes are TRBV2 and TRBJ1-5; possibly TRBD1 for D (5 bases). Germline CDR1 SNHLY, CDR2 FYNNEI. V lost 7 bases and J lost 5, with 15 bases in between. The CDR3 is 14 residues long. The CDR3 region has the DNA TGTGCCAGCACCAATATCGGGGGTTATCAGCCCCAGCATTTT. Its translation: CASTNIGGYQPQHF. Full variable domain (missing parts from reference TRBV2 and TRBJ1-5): EPEVTQTPSHQVTQMGQEVILRCVPISNHLYFYWYRQILGQKVEFLVSFYNNEISEKSEIFDDQFSVERPDGSNFTLKIRSTKLEDSAMYFCASTNIGGYQPQHFGDGTRLSIL.

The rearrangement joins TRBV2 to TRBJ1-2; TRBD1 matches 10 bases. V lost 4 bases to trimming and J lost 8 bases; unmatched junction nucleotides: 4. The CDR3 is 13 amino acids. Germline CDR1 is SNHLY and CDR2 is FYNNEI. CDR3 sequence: CASSGDRGQGYTF. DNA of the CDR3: TGTGCCAGCAGTGGGGACAGGGGACAGGGCTACACCTTC.

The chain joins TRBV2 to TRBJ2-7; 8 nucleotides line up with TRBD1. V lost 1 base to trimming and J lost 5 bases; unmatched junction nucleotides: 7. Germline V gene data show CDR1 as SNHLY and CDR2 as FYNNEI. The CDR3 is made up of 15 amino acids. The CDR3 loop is CASSEGWTGYDEQYF. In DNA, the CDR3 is TGTGCCAGCAGTGAAGGCTGGACAGGGTACGACGAGCAGTACTTC.

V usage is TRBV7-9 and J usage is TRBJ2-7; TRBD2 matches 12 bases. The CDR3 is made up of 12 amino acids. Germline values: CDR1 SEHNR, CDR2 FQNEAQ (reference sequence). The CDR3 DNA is TGTGCAGTGGCTAGCGGGAGGGACGAGCAGTACTTC. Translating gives CAVASGRDEQYF.

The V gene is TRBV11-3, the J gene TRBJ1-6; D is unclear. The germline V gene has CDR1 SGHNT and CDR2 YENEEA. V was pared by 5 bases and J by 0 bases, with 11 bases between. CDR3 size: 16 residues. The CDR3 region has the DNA TGTGCCAGCAGCGAGGTGGATTTCTCCTATAATTCACCCCTCCACTTT. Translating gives CASSEVDFSYNSPLHF. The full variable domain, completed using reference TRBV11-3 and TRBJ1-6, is EAGVVQSPRYKIIEKKQPVAFWCNPISGHNTLYWYLQNLGQGPELLIRYENEEAVDDSQLPKDRFSAERLKGVDSTLKIQPAELGDSAVYLCASSEVDFSYNSPLHFGNGTRLTVT.

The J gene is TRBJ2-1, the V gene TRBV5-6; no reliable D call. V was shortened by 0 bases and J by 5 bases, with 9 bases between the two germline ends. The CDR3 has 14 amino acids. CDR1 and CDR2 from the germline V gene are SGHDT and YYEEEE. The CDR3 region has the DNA TGTGCCAGCAGCTTGGCCAGGTTCAACAATGAGCAGTTCTTC. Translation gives CASSLARFNNEQFF.

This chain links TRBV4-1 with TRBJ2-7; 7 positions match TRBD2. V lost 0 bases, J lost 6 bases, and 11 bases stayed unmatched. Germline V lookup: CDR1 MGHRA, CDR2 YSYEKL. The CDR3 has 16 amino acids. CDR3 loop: CASSQDGASGLTEQYF. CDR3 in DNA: TGCGCCAGCAGCCAAGACGGGGCTAGCGGATTGACCGAGCAGTACTTC.

The CDR3 loop reads CASSLLLGQTNTEAFF. The DNA of the CDR3 is TGTGCCAGCAGCTTACTCTTGGGCCAGACCAACACTGAAGCTTTCTTT. The chain employs TRBV27 and TRBJ1-1; D remains unclear. V lost 6 bases, J lost 2 bases, and 19 bases lay in between. The V gene's germline CDR1 is MNHEY and CDR2 SMNVEV (reference sequence). The CDR3 totals 16 residues.

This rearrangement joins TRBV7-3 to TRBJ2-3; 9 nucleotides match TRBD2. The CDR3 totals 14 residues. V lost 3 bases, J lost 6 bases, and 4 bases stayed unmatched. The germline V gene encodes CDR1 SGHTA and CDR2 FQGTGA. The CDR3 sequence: CASSLVGLADTQYF. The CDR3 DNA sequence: TGTGCCAGCAGCTTGGTAGGACTAGCGGATACGCAGTATTTT.

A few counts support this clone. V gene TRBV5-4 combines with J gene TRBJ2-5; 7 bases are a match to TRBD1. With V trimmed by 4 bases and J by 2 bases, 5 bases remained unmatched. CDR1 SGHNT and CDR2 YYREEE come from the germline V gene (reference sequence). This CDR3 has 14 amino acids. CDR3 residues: CASSPRTGQETQYF. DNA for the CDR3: TGTGCCAGCAGCCCCCGGACAGGACAAGAGACCCAGTACTTC.